The 15 T cell receptor beta chains listed next were all sequenced from one sample in a study of glioma-infiltrating T cells. The iRepertoire nested amplicon-rescue multiplex PCR amplified TCR alpha and beta CDR3s from RNA. TCRdb recomputed calls from the multiplex PCR reads with MiXCR, one row per CDR3 protein. Of about 44,000 distinct CDR3 sequences detected, more than 20% appear once; the ten largest clones hold roughly 6.1%. Specimen: glioma tissue, nonneoplastic brain tissue, or PBMCs (not recorded which). Receptors were obtained from a human donor with low-grade glioma or glioblastoma, undergoing nonglioma brain surgery, or in good health (not recorded which).

Details on this clonotype: Germline and junction disagree at one end, which may indicate a read error. This sequence joins TRBV5-1 and TRBJ1-1; D remains unclear. CDR1 and CDR2 from the germline V gene are SGHRS and YFSETQ. This CDR3 is 16 amino acids long. CDR3 sequence: CASSLHPRTENTETFF. The DNA of the CDR3 is TGCGCCAGCAGCCTTCATCCGAGGACCGAGAACACTGAAACTTTCTTT.

This rearrangement joins TRBV12-3 or TRBV12-4 to TRBJ1-3; 7 nucleotides line up with TRBD1. The CDR3 totals 19 residues. With V trimmed by 3 bases and J by 4 bases, 18 bases remained unmatched. The CDR3: CASSFGTALSNPGGNTIYF. The CDR3 bases are TGTGCCAGCAGTTTCGGGACAGCCCTTTCGAATCCGGGAGGAAACACCATATATTTT.

Ten or more counts support this clonotype. The chain uses TRBV2 and TRBJ2-3; 8 positions agree with TRBD1. Germline V gene lookup returns CDR1 SNHLY and CDR2 FYNNEI. There are 14 residues in the CDR3. V dropped 4 bases and J dropped 7; count of bases not matched to a gene: 7. The CDR3 sequence: CASSVGTGDYTQYF. The CDR3 DNA is TGTGCCAGCAGTGTCGGGACAGGCGATTATACGCAGTATTTT.

The V call is TRBV29-1, the J call TRBJ1-2, with 7 bases matching TRBD1. This CDR3 contains 14 residues. CDR1 and CDR2 from the germline V gene are SQVTM and ANQGSEA. Trimming at V came to 6 bases and at J to 4 bases, leaving 11 bases not matched to a gene. CDR3 coding DNA: TGCAGCGTCCCGACAGGGCAGGGGGGCTATGGCTACACCTTC. Protein: CSVPTGQGGYGYTF. The full variable domain, completed using reference TRBV29-1 and TRBJ1-2, is SAVISQKPSRDICQRGTSLTIQCQVDSQVTMMFWYRQQPGQSLTLIATANQGSEATYESGFVIDKFPISRPNLTFSTLTVSNMSPEDSSIYLCSVPTGQGGYGYTFGSGTRLTVV.

The chain is built from TRBV9 and TRBJ2-3, with unresolved D. Per the germline V gene, CDR1 is SGDLS and CDR2 is YYNGEE. The CDR3 runs 14 residues. V shed 0 bases and J shed 0 bases, with 5 bases lying between them. Written as DNA, the CDR3 is TGTGCCAGCAGCGTAGGGATTAGCACAGATACGCAGTATTTT. It codes for CASSVGISTDTQYF.

The CDR3: CASSVGYEQFF. CDR3 DNA: TGTGCCAGCAGCGTAGGTTATGAGCAGTTCTTC. V usage is TRBV9 and J usage is TRBJ2-1; D is unclear. This CDR3 is built from 11 residues. V was shortened by 0 bases and J by 8 bases, with 3 bases between the two germline ends. Germline CDR1 is SGDLS and CDR2 is YYNGEE.

This clonotype came up many times. This rearrangement joins TRBV11-1 to TRBJ1-1; D gene uncertain. V lost 6 bases and J lost 1, with 9 bases in between. The CDR3 is 13 amino acids. Germline CDR1 SGHAT, CDR2 FQDESV (reference sequence). This CDR3 is CASRGSGNTEAFF. Here the CDR3 DNA reads TGTGCCAGCAGGGGATCGGGGAACACTGAAGCTTTCTTT.

Note on this clonotype: This may come from a read error, since a much larger clone is one base off. The chain has TRBV4-2 and TRBJ2-7; 12 nucleotides agree with TRBD1. There are 16 residues in the CDR3. Per germline, CDR1 LGHNA and CDR2 YNFKEQ. J gave up 3 bases and V 4 bases, and 7 bases lay outside the gene matches. The chain's CDR3 is CASSPGTGGALYEQYF. CDR3 sequence (DNA): TGTGCCAGCAGCCCCGGGACAGGGGGCGCTCTCTACGAGCAGTACTTC.

Note on this clonotype: Just one base apart from a much larger clone, this may be a read error. V and J are TRBV28 and TRBJ1-5, with 9 bases aligning to TRBD1. CDR3 length equals 15 residues. The germline CDR1 and CDR2 sequences are MDHEN and SYDVKM. V trimming: 11 bases; J trimming: 4 bases; junction bases outside the gene matches: 12. CDR3 loop: CAGVPADRGNQPQHF. The CDR3 DNA reads TGTGCCGGCGTACCGGCGGACAGGGGAAATCAGCCCCAGCATTTT.

In this sample, this clonotype turned up many times. V gene TRBV27 combines with J gene TRBJ2-3; TRBD2 aligns across 8 bases. The junction had 13 bases not matched to a gene; V was cut back by 4 bases and J by 1 base. This CDR3 spans 18 amino acids. Per the germline V gene, CDR1 is MNHEY and CDR2 is SMNVEV (reference sequence). CDR3 sequence (DNA): TGTGCCAGCAGTTGGGGTCGGGGGGGGGGCAGTCGCACAGATACGCAGTATTTT. It is translated as CASSWGRGGGSRTDTQYF.

At least ten counts were recorded for this clonotype. The rearrangement links TRBV18 to TRBJ2-5; TRBD1 is a possible D gene (6 bases). This CDR3 has 14 amino acids. Between the trimmed V and J ends, which lost 5 bases and 0 bases, there was a span of 10 bases. From germline, CDR1 is KGHSH and CDR2 LQKENI. The CDR3 DNA is TGTGCCAGCTCATTCTACAGGGACCAAGAGACCCAGTACTTC. Amino acids: CASSFYRDQETQYF.

This clonotype was recorded a few times. This chain connects TRBV29-1 to TRBJ2-7; 7 bases are shared with TRBD1. CDR3 length: 14 amino acids. Trimming at V came to 3 bases and at J to 1 base, leaving 6 bases not matched to a gene. In germline, CDR1 is SQVTM, CDR2 ANQGSEA. The CDR3 loop reads CSVDLGTESYEQYF. The DNA for the CDR3 is TGCAGCGTTGATCTTGGGACAGAATCCTACGAGCAGTACTTC.

This clonotype has a count of ten or more. The chain employs TRBV19 and TRBJ1-2, with no clear D. The V and J ends lost 1 base and 5 bases respectively, with 8 bases between them. This CDR3 is built from 13 residues. CDR1 is LNHDA, CDR2 SQIVND, per germline (reference sequence). The CDR3 DNA is TGTGCCAGTAGTATAGGTCCGGATTATGGCTACACCTTC. Its translation: CASSIGPDYGYTF.

Points on this clonotype: Since a much larger clone is just one base distant, this may be a read error. This chain joins TRBV10-3 and TRBJ2-7, with 7 bases fitting TRBD1. This CDR3 has 14 amino acids. Germline V gene lookup returns CDR1 ENHRY and CDR2 SYGVKD. Here the CDR3 DNA reads TGTACCATCAGTGGCGGACAGGCGACCTACGAGCAGTACTTC. Its protein is CTISGGQATYEQYF.

This clonotype was counted ten times or more. The CDR3 loop reads CASSLTGTGPYEQYF. The CDR3 coding sequence is TGTGCCAGCAGTTTAACCGGGACAGGGCCCTACGAGCAGTACTTC. This chain connects TRBV6-1 to TRBJ2-7, with 9 nucleotides matching TRBD1. This CDR3 region has 15 residues. The germline gives CDR1 MNHNS, CDR2 SASEGT. V lost 5 bases and J lost 2; bases outside the gene matches: 7.